Below are 8 T cell receptor beta chains sequenced from a single sample in a study of blood T cell repertoires in COVID-19. Assay: immunoSEQ multiplex PCR; the TCRdb copy retains only in-frame clones and omits some. The sample has about 83,000 clones, approximately 80% seen once. Sequencing used peripheral blood. These receptors all come from a woman older than 75 with acute or convalescent COVID-19.

J is TRBJ2-4 and V is TRBV21-1; TRBD2 is the table's D call and was not checked against the DNA. TRBV21-1 is a recognized pseudogene. The CDR3 is 17 amino acids. This CDR3 is CASSPRSGGASKNIQYF. Here the CDR3 DNA reads TGTGCCAGCAGCCCCCGTTCGGGGGGGGCGTCCAAAAACATTCAGTACTTC.

The chain couples TRBV9 to TRBJ1-6, with D possibly matching TRBD1 (5 bases). Germline loops: CDR1 SGDLS, CDR2 YYNGEE. This CDR3 comprises 13 residues. V was cut by 3 bases and J by 9 bases, with 10 bases left in between. The CDR3 protein is CASSASGFSPLHF. The CDR3 coding sequence is TGTGCCAGCAGCGCCTCAGGGTTTTCACCCCTCCACTTT.

The sample holds one count of this clone. This chain uses TRBV6-2 or TRBV6-3 with TRBJ2-5, with TRBD2 as a possible D gene (6 bases). From germline, CDR1 is MNHEY and CDR2 SVGEGT. V was shortened by 1 base and J by 4 bases, with 19 bases between the two germline ends. This CDR3 has 17 amino acids. The CDR3 reads CASSYFLSWGGGETQYF. CDR3 coding DNA: TGTGCCAGCAGTTACTTTTTGAGTTGGGGAGGTGGAGAGACCCAGTACTTC.

The chain uses TRBV6-6 and TRBJ1-1, with D uncertain. V shed 6 bases and J shed 3 bases, with 26 bases lying between them. From germline, CDR1 is MNHNY and CDR2 SVGAGI (reference sequence). The CDR3 covers 18 residues. The CDR3 nucleotides are TGTGCCAGCAGCCGAAAGACCGGGCCCGCCTGGAGGGACACTGAAGCTTTCTTT. Encoded protein: CASSRKTGPAWRDTEAFF.

Concerning this clone: This same CDR3 is encoded by further DNA sequences in the sample. The rearrangement links TRBV5-4 to TRBJ2-4, with D tentatively TRBD1 (5 bases). Germline V CDR1 and CDR2: SGHNT, YYREEE (reference sequence). The CDR3 runs 14 residues. The V end was cut by 0 bases, the J end by 4 bases, with 8 bases between. The chain's CDR3 is CASSLGQGKNIQYF. DNA of the CDR3: TGTGCCAGCAGCTTGGGGCAGGGAAAAAACATTCAGTACTTC.

This rearrangement joins TRBV27 to TRBJ2-7, with 8 bases aligning to TRBD2. J lost 3 bases, V lost 7 bases, and 17 bases had no gene match. Germline CDR1 and CDR2: MNHEY and SMNVEV (reference sequence). The CDR3 is 17 residues long. The CDR3 coding sequence is TGTGCCAGCACCTGGACGGGGGGGAAGTCCGGGGGCTACGAGCAGTACTTC. Residues: CASTWTGGKSGGYEQYF.

CDR3 protein: CASSLSVRGGSPSVSTDTQYF. Written as DNA, the CDR3 is TGTGCCAGCAGCCTCTCTGTCCGGGGGGGATCCCCTTCTGTTAGCACAGATACGCAGTATTTT. The chain joins TRBV7-8 to TRBJ2-3; 8 nucleotides line up with TRBD2. J gave up 0 bases and V 5 bases, and 22 bases lay outside the gene matches. Germline lookup yields CDR1 SGHVS and CDR2 FQNEAQ. CDR3 length: 21 residues.

The V gene is TRBV11-3, the J gene TRBJ2-1; TRBD1 agrees at 8 bases. CDR3 size: 16 residues. With V trimmed by 2 bases and J by 7 bases, 10 bases remained unmatched. Germline lookup yields CDR1 SGHNT and CDR2 YENEEA. CDR3 region: CASSLPKAGGANEQFF. In DNA, the CDR3 is TGTGCCAGCAGCTTACCTAAAGCAGGGGGCGCGAATGAGCAGTTCTTC.